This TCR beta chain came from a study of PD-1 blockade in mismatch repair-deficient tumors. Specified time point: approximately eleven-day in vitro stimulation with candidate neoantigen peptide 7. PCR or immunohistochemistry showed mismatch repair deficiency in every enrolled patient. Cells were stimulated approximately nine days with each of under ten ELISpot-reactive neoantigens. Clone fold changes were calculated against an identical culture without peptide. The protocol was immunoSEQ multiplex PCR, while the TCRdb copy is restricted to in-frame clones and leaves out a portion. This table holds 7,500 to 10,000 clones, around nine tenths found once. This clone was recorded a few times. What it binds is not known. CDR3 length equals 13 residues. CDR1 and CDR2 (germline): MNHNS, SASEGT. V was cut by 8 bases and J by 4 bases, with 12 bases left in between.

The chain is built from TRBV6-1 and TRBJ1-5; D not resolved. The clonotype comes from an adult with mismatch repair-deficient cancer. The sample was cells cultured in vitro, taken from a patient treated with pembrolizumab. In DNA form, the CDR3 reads TGTGCCAGCTGTCCTACTTTGAATCAGCCCCAGCATTTT. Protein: CASCPTLNQPQHF.